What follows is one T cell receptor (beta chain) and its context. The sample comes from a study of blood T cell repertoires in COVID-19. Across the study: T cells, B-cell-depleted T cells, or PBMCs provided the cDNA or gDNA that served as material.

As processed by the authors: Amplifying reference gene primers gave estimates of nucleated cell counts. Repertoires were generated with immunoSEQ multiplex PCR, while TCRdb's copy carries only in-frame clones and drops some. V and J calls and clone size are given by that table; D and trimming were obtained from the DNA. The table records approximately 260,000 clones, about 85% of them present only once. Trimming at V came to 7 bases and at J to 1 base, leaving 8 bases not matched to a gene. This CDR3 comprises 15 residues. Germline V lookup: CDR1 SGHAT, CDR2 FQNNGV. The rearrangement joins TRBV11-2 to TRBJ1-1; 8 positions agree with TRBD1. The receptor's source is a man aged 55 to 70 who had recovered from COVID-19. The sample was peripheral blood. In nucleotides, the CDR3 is TGTGCCAGCACCCCGGGTGGGACAGGGAACACTGAAGCTTTCTTT. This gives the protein CASTPGGTGNTEAFF.